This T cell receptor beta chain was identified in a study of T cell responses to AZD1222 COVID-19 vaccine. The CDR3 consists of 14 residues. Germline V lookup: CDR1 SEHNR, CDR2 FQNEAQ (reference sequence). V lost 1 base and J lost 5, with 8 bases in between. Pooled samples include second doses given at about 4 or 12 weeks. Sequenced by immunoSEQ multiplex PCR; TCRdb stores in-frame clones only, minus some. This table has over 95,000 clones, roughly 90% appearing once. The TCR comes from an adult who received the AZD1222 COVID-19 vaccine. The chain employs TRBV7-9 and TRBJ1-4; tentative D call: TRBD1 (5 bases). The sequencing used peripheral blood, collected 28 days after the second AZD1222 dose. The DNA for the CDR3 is TGTGCCAGCAGCTTAGGACAGACAAATGAAAAACTGTTTTTT. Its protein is CASSLGQTNEKLFF.